This TCR beta chain was recorded in a study of shared clonotypes between healthy human individuals. The table came from immunoSEQ multiplex PCR; TCRdb's copy has only in-frame clones and leaves some out. The table includes about 2.1 million clones, 90% to 95% detected once. Naive CD8 cells, CD45RO-negative and positively selected for CCR7, excluded terminally differentiated effector memory CD45RA+ cells. General observations from the study: Limitation of the genetic and exposure-history diversity represented came from the few donors. Roughly 4.6% of naive CD4 clonotypes were common to a few donors. Clonotypes shared by all four sorted-subset donors had higher generation probabilities than non-shared clonotypes. Clonotype sharing among donors likely depends on sequencing depth.

Germline lookup yields CDR1 SQVTM and CDR2 ANQGSEA. The germline V and J ends were trimmed by 1 base and 5 bases, with 9 bases remaining between them. CDR3 length: 12 residues. With respect to this clone: Its antigen is still unknown.

The rearrangement links TRBV29-1 to TRBJ2-7, with a tentative D call TRBD1 (5 bases). Sequencing was done on a sample of naive CD8+ T cells from PBMCs. This clonotype originated in a man aged 18 to 30 in good health. Some clones in this sample may be carry-over from other donors' samples. CDR3 region: CSVEVRAHEQYF. CDR3 coding DNA: TGCAGCGTTGAAGTCAGGGCCCACGAGCAGTACTTC.